The 24 T cell receptor beta chains given below trace back to one sample, sequenced in a study of shared clonotypes between healthy human individuals. Sequencing used immunoSEQ multiplex PCR; TCRdb keeps in-frame clones, though not all of them. The sample comprises 550,000 to 650,000 clones, 90% to 97% of which are singletons, and roughly 0.1% rests with the top ten. Positively selected for CCR7, the CD45RO-negative cells used as naive CD8 cells excluded terminally differentiated effector memory CD45RA+ cells. The sequenced sample was naive CD8+ T cells sorted from blood. These receptors all stem from a woman younger than 45 in good health.

J is TRBJ1-5 and V is TRBV2, with unresolved D. Germline V gene sequence: CDR1 SNHLY, CDR2 FYNNEI. Deletions cut 6 bases from V and 3 bases from J, with 6 bases between. The CDR3 is 12 amino acids. CDR3 sequence: CASRQYNQPQHF. CDR3 bases: TGTGCCAGCAGACAGTACAATCAGCCCCAGCATTTT.

The rearrangement uses TRBV27 and TRBJ1-1, with TRBD1 matching over 8 bases. This CDR3 has 15 residues. V trimming: 2 bases; J trimming: 4 bases; junction bases outside the gene matches: 6. Looked up from germline, CDR1 is MNHEY and CDR2 is SMNVEV (reference sequence). This CDR3 is CASSLTQGAVTEAFF. The CDR3 coding sequence is TGTGCCAGCAGTTTAACCCAGGGGGCGGTCACTGAAGCTTTCTTT.

The chain is built from TRBV19 and TRBJ2-7; 11 nucleotides match TRBD2. The CDR3 covers 18 residues. The V and J ends lost 5 bases and 1 base, in that order; junction bases with no gene match: 13. Germline CDR1 reads LNHDA; CDR2 reads SQIVND (reference sequence). The CDR3 reads CASSPRSGRASQSYEQYF. The CDR3 bases are TGTGCCAGTAGTCCGCGTAGCGGGAGGGCTTCCCAATCCTACGAGCAGTACTTC.

The chain uses TRBV15 and TRBJ1-1, with D hard to call. V shed 0 bases and J shed 3 bases, with 11 bases lying between them. There are 15 residues in the CDR3. Germline V gene data show CDR1 as LNHNV and CDR2 as YYDKDF (reference sequence). As DNA, the CDR3 is TGTGCCACCAGCAGAGATCGAGGGTTGGACACTGAAGCTTTCTTT. It translates to CATSRDRGLDTEAFF.

This chain links TRBV2 with TRBJ2-1; TRBD1 matches at 8 bases. J was trimmed by 2 bases and V by 3 bases; bases with no gene match: 9. Germline V lookup: CDR1 SNHLY, CDR2 FYNNEI. The CDR3 is 17 residues long. CDR3 coding DNA: TGTGCCAGCAGTGACGGGCATCAGGGGGCCCCCTACAATGAGCAGTTCTTC. Translation: CASSDGHQGAPYNEQFF.

This chain uses TRBV2 with TRBJ1-1; 7 bases map to TRBD1. The CDR3 runs 10 residues. Germline V gene lookup returns CDR1 SNHLY and CDR2 FYNNEI. The V gene end was trimmed by 10 bases and the J gene end by 6 bases; junction bases not matched to a gene: 2. CDR3 DNA: TGTGCCACCGACAGGGCTGAAGCTTTCTTT. Translated: CATDRAEAFF.

To note about this clone: The conserved phenylalanine or tryptophan normally closing the CDR3 is absent here, so this likely arose from a read error. The DNA is omitted, as the CDR3 cannot be located on it reliably, and the CDR3 follows TCRdb's listing. This sequence joins TRBV7-2 and TRBJ2-7; the table's D call, TRBD1, was not checked against the DNA. Germline assignment: CDR1 SGHTA and CDR2 FQGNSA. The CDR3 extends over 13 residues, inclusive of both ends. CDR3 in amino acids: CASSLGSRIGQGS.

The chain employs TRBV6-5 and TRBJ1-6; 9 bases line up with TRBD1. This CDR3 is built from 14 residues. Germline V gives CDR1 MNHEY, CDR2 SVGAGI. Germline trimming cut 5 bases from V and 10 bases from J; bases unmatched to any gene: 6. CDR3 nucleotides: TGTGCCAGCAGTGACGGACAGGGGAGCTCACCCCTCCACTTT. This encodes CASSDGQGSSPLHF.

The rearrangement links TRBV9 to TRBJ2-1; D may be TRBD2 (5 bases). The CDR3 length is 14 residues. Trimming shortened V by 3 bases and J by 3 bases, and 10 bases separated the two germline ends. Germline CDR1 is SGDLS and CDR2 is YYNGEE. The CDR3 reads CASSDGRDYNEQFF. DNA of the CDR3: TGTGCCAGCAGCGACGGCCGGGACTACAATGAGCAGTTCTTC.

The chain couples TRBV29-1 to TRBJ2-1; 8 bases align to TRBD2. Per germline, CDR1 SQVTM and CDR2 ANQGSEA. The J segment lost 8 bases and the V segment lost 2 bases, leaving 5 bases of the junction unmatched. The CDR3 extends over 13 amino acids. CDR3 nucleotides: TGCAGCGTTGAAATGGGACTAGTAGATGAGCAGTTCTTC. It encodes CSVEMGLVDEQFF.

CDR3 sequence: CASSPDRWTGELFF. CDR3 DNA sequence: TGCGCCAGCAGCCCTGACAGGTGGACCGGGGAGCTGTTTTTT. The chain employs TRBV4-1 and TRBJ2-2; D perhaps matches TRBD1 (6 bases). Germline V gene data show CDR1 as MGHRA and CDR2 as YSYEKL. The germline V and J ends were trimmed by 4 bases and 5 bases, with 11 bases remaining between them. This CDR3 comprises 14 residues.

The chain employs TRBV19 and TRBJ1-5, with 8 nucleotides matching TRBD1. This CDR3 contains 17 residues. The germline gives CDR1 LNHDA, CDR2 SQIVND (reference sequence). V shed 1 base and J 5 bases; nucleotides not matched to a gene: 10. The CDR3 reads CASSIVAWGQADQPQHF. The DNA of the CDR3 is TGTGCCAGTAGTATAGTAGCTTGGGGACAGGCCGATCAGCCCCAGCATTTT.

V and J are TRBV27 and TRBJ2-3; possible D gene TRBD2, 5 bases. The V end was cut by 7 bases, the J end by 1 base, with 6 bases between. Looked up from germline, CDR1 is MNHEY and CDR2 is SMNVEV (reference sequence). This CDR3 is built from 12 residues. The CDR3 protein is CASIGGTDTQYF. The CDR3 region has the DNA TGTGCCAGCATCGGGGGCACAGATACGCAGTATTTT.

The V and J genes are TRBV4-1 and TRBJ2-2, with D perhaps TRBD1 (6 bases). Germline lookup yields CDR1 MGHRA and CDR2 YSYEKL. The CDR3 loop spans 15 amino acids. The germline V and J ends were trimmed by 4 bases and 3 bases, with 12 bases remaining between them. CDR3 nucleotide sequence: TGCGCCAGCAGCCCCCGTCACAGGGACACCGGGGAGCTGTTTTTT. It encodes CASSPRHRDTGELFF.

This clone has only one observation. The sample carries other DNA sequences with the same CDR3. The chain's CDR3 is CASSFGTSGTDTQYF. The CDR3 DNA reads as TGTGCCAGCAGCTTCGGGACTAGCGGAACAGATACGCAGTATTTT. This chain joins TRBV7-9 and TRBJ2-3, with 11 nucleotides matching TRBD2. The J segment lost 3 bases and the V segment lost 3 bases, leaving 2 bases of the junction unmatched. CDR1 and CDR2 from the germline V gene are SEHNR and FQNEAQ (reference sequence). The CDR3 covers 15 residues.

V and J are TRBV9 and TRBJ1-4, with no clear D. V dropped 0 bases and J dropped 3 bases, with 18 bases sitting between them. The V gene's germline CDR1 is SGDLS and CDR2 YYNGEE. The CDR3 totals 18 residues. In nucleotides, the CDR3 is TGTGCCAGCAGCGTAGGATCCGGGTTCGGTTTAGCTAATGAAAAACTGTTTTTT. Protein product: CASSVGSGFGLANEKLFF.

J is TRBJ2-5 and V is TRBV7-9, with a weak D call TRBD2 (6 bases). The end of the DNA fits TRBJ2-7 better, so the J call may be wrong. The CDR3 is made up of 14 amino acids. Germline lookup yields CDR1 SEHNR and CDR2 FQNEAQ (reference sequence). The CDR3 nucleotides are TGTGCCAGCGTACCGGGACTGAACTCCTACGAGCAGTACTTC. Translated, it gives CASVPGLNSYEQYF.

This chain joins TRBV9 and TRBJ2-5; D possibly corresponds to TRBD2 (6 bases). Per the germline V gene, CDR1 is SGDLS and CDR2 is YYNGEE. V dropped 0 bases and J dropped 1 base, with 10 bases sitting between them. The CDR3 is 15 residues long. CDR3 protein: CASSVVGSGQETQYF. CDR3 coding DNA: TGTGCCAGCAGCGTAGTAGGTAGCGGCCAAGAGACCCAGTACTTC.

The rearrangement joins TRBV7-9 to TRBJ2-7; D is ambiguous. CDR3 length equals 14 residues. Germline V gene data show CDR1 as SEHNR and CDR2 as FQNEAQ (reference sequence). V gave up 8 bases and J gave up 0 bases, with 14 bases separating them. The CDR3 DNA follows: TGTGCCAGCGCAAGCGACCTATTCTCCTACGAGCAGTACTTC. This translates into CASASDLFSYEQYF.

Remarks on this clone: The same CDR3 also results from other DNA sequences found in this sample. V gene TRBV7-9 combines with J gene TRBJ2-7, with TRBD1 matching 8 bases. This CDR3 comprises 15 residues. V dropped 2 bases and J dropped 2; count of bases not matched to a gene: 5. Germline V gene data show CDR1 as SEHNR and CDR2 as FQNEAQ (reference sequence). CDR3: CASSLSQGATYEQYF. CDR3 bases: TGTGCCAGCAGCTTATCTCAGGGGGCAACCTACGAGCAGTACTTC.

The chain uses TRBV2 and TRBJ2-1, with D possibly TRBD1 on 5 matching bases. CDR1 and CDR2 (germline): SNHLY, FYNNEI. The ends were cut back, 4 bases at V and 2 bases at J, with 12 bases in the middle. The CDR3 extends over 15 amino acids. The CDR3 region has the DNA TGTGCCAGCAGTGTGGGGCAGGGCACCTACAATGAGCAGTTCTTC. Its translation is CASSVGQGTYNEQFF.

The chain is built from TRBV7-9 and TRBJ2-3; D perhaps matches TRBD2 (6 bases). The CDR3 consists of 18 residues. CDR1 is SEHNR and CDR2 is FQNEAQ in the germline V gene (reference sequence). With 7 bases removed from V and 0 bases from J, the gap between germline ends came to 23 bases. The CDR3 DNA reads as TGTGCCAGCATACTACTCGGGGCGGGGACCCTTAGCACAGATACGCAGTATTTT. Its translation is CASILLGAGTLSTDTQYF.

This sequence joins TRBV28 and TRBJ2-1, with D possibly TRBD2 on 6 matching bases. The CDR3 length is 13 residues. Germline V gene data show CDR1 as MDHEN and CDR2 as SYDVKM. V gave up 2 bases and J gave up 8 bases, with 10 bases separating them. The CDR3 DNA reads TGTGCCAGCAGTTTAGCGGGAAGGTATGAGCAGTTCTTC. Its translation: CASSLAGRYEQFF.

The chain couples TRBV5-5 to TRBJ2-5; 10 positions match TRBD1. The CDR3 extends over 18 amino acids. CDR1 and CDR2 from the germline V gene are SGHKS and YYEKEE (reference sequence). Unmatched junction bases numbered 13, after V lost 3 bases and J lost 2 bases. The CDR3 DNA sequence: TGTGCCAGCAGCTCAGAGGGACAGGGGTGGGGGTATCAAGAGACCCAGTACTTC. It encodes CASSSEGQGWGYQETQYF.